The clone carrying this T cell receptor (beta chain) was observed at least ten times. Its antigen is as yet unknown. The sample comes from a study of neurological immune-mediated disorders. 5'RACE generated cDNA with 10-nucleotide random UMIs. The authors obtained over 160 million TCR-beta sequences from 15-18 subjects per sequencing run. Via MiXCR, TCRdb re-called the 5' RACE reads, giving one row per CDR3 protein. The sample lists approximately 50,000 distinct CDR3 sequences, around a tenth occurring once. The study's findings and limits: None of the CDR3 amino acid sequences in expanded clones turned up in more than one subject, which points to private repertoires in all groups.

The junction had 13 bases not matched to a gene; V was cut back by 2 bases and J by 8 bases. The CDR3 consists of 17 residues. CDR1 is DFQATT, CDR2 SNEGSKA, per germline (reference sequence). The sequence derives from a man in his sixties or seventies with HTLV-1-associated myelopathy (HAM/TSP). The rearrangement uses TRBV20-1 and TRBJ1-6; 9 bases agree with TRBD1. What was sequenced was PBMCs. The CDR3 here is CSARPSHRDRAYSPLHF. CDR3 in DNA: TGCAGTGCTAGACCCTCTCACCGGGACAGGGCGTATTCACCCCTCCACTTT.